This entry is about one T cell receptor beta chain. Its matching antigen is unknown. These data originate in a study of cytomegalovirus exposure and HLA in healthy donors. Across the whole study: Membership in the Caucasian-associated ancestry cluster was found for about 80% of nearly 400 genotyped donors. Study-level results: TCR beta V- and J-gene trimming was later associated with a missense DCLRE1C variant.

Each donor was healthy, and each was a bone marrow donor. Use of 60 Vbeta and 13 Jbeta primers characterized the PCR. Only in-frame clones appear in the TCRdb table, and some are missing; sequencing was by immunoSEQ multiplex PCR. The sample contains around 63,000 clones, 65% to 85% of which appear only once. Unmatched junction bases numbered 4, after V lost 5 bases and J lost 6 bases. The CDR3 is 13 amino acids. Germline V gene sequence: CDR1 LNHDA, CDR2 SQIVND (reference sequence). Material: PBMCs. The TCR originated in a woman under 40 in good health and CMV-seronegative. The chain is built from TRBV19 and TRBJ1-1, with 9 bases aligning to TRBD1. CDR3 region: CASSFRQGAEAFF. The CDR3 DNA sequence: TGTGCCAGTAGTTTCAGACAGGGGGCTGAAGCTTTCTTT.